This T cell receptor beta chain was recovered during a study of blood T cells in healthy people across ages (dated by TCRdb to 2014 to 2015). Some background on the complete study: Template switching captured roughly one uniquely barcoded TCR beta cDNA molecule per two T cells in model experiments. Donors were grouped into four age groups: young (average approximately 15 years), middle-aged (39), aged (around 62) and long-lived (82). Age-related changes in TCR beta repertoire diversity were measured in the study by deep sequencing normalized with unique cDNA molecular identifiers. To avoid experimental bias, donors of different ages were spread randomly across the sequencing lanes. The study analyzed two additional independent replicas of 1 million unique cDNA reads from the same blood draw for two donors, one aged 18 to 30 and one aged 80 or older.

This clonotype was picked up many times. This receptor's antigen is unknown. There are no base qualities to consult, and no much larger clone falls within one base. The library came from 5' RACE. Sequencing was performed on an Illumina HiSeq 2500. A second PCR of about 7 to 12 cycles was run with a J-beta primer mix and a sample-barcoded 5' primer. Each TCR beta cDNA molecule received a unique molecular identifier from a template-switch 5' adaptor carrying 12 random nucleotides. At least 3 million CDR3-containing paired-end reads were obtained from each sample. The Mint cDNA synthesis kit, primed by a TRBC-specific oligonucleotide, was used to synthesize first-strand cDNA from all RNA. Following uracil-DNA glycosylase treatment, all cDNA underwent a first 18-cycle PCR with the universal primers M1SS and BC2_uni_R. Regarding the original processing steps: Normalization of each sample was performed by random selection of 1 million high-quality reads, each carrying a distinct molecular identifier. Reads with shared molecular identifiers were discarded instead of being binned into consensus sequences. MiTCR, with a Q25 quality threshold and the strictest error-elimination algorithm, was used for CDR3 identification, clonotype clustering and error correction. A nonparametric unseen species model with Euler transformation was used to estimate lower-bound total TCR beta diversity. TCRdb trimmed public reads at Q25 via fastp, called clones via MiXCR and kept in-frame beta chains. Rows with a matching CDR3 protein are joined into one entry that keeps the most common DNA and genes. These V and J calls are TCRdb output, not the study's own analysis. This sample holds hundreds of thousands of distinct CDR3 sequences; roughly two fifths were observed only once. Jointly, the top ten make up roughly 30% of the sample.

For this chain, trimming is 7 bases at the V end and 3 bases at the J end, and the number of junction bases without a gene match is 11. The CDR1 and CDR2 encoded by the germline V gene are MNHEY and SVGEGT. The CDR3 spans 16 residues, from the cysteine through the phenylalanine. The kept DNA is CDR3 alone, 48 bases in frame from the first base. The 39 donors, aged about 6 to 90 years, were systemically healthy Caucasian individuals from Russia. Roughly 10 milliliters of peripheral blood were collected from each donor into EDTA-treated Vacutainer tubes. Ficoll-Paque density-gradient centrifugation was used to isolate PBMCs, with at least 6.5 million per sample. Trizol reagent was used to extract total RNA from PBMCs, with at least 6 micrograms per sample. For every donor, flow cytometry on a PBMC aliquot measured the percentage of naive CD45RAhigh/CD27high T cells. General findings and caveats noted by the study authors: A strong correlation was found between observed TCR beta diversity and the percentage of naive T cells measured by flow cytometry. The long-lived group showed more naive CD4+ T cells, fewer expanded clones and increased TCR diversity than the aged group, suggesting age selection. Because profiling used bulk unsorted PBMCs, naive and antigen-experienced compartments could not be compared conclusively. Total diversity estimates from one million sequenced T cells were considered lower bounds and underestimates. Donor CMV infection status was unknown, potentially confounding age-related changes in expanded clonotypes. Observed TCR beta diversity per million T cells fell roughly linearly with age, and a significant reduction was already apparent by age approximately 41.

The sequence is built from TRBV6-2 or TRBV6-3 and TRBJ2-7; TRBD2 aligns with 11 central bases. Sequencing was done on a sample of blood. The clonotype originates from a man at least 80 years old in good health. CDR3 protein: CASTLTRLAGNYEQYF. The bases read TGTGCCAGCACTCTCACCAGACTAGCGGGAAACTACGAGCAGTACTTC.